These T cell receptor beta chains were read from a single sample in a study of T cells in Graves' hyperthyroidism and ophthalmopathy. Each CDR3 protein is one row after TCRdb ran MiXCR on the multiplex PCR reads. The table shows over 500,000 distinct CDR3 sequences, with 17% occurring only once. The source material was blood. These receptors were obtained from a woman between 18 and 29 years old with Graves' ophthalmopathy. Both conserved end residues are part of each CDR3. Fields, in order: D gene, V gene, clone size, J gene, CDR3 protein, CDR3 DNA. D genes are given only for firm matches. Expanded clones get a size class; other rows say once, few or many, or leave the size out.

TRBD2	TRBV9	few	TRBJ2-3	CASSTLTSGSTDTQYF	TGTGCCAGCAGCACCCTGACTAGCGGAAGCACAGATACGCAGTATTTT
NA	TRBV2	many	TRBJ1-1	CASGFIRTEAFF	TGTGCCAGCGGCTTTATCCGCACTGAAGCTTTCTTT
NA	TRBV20-1	many	TRBJ1-5	CSAAYTPGRNQPQHF	TGCAGTGCTGCGTATACCCCAGGGAGGAATCAGCCCCAGCATTTT
TRBD1	TRBV12-3/TRBV12-4	many	TRBJ1-5	CASSARDRGRRRINQPQHF	TGTGCCAGCAGTGCCCGGGACAGGGGGCGGAGGCGGATCAATCAGCCCCAGCATTTT
NA	TRBV29-1	NA	TRBJ2-6	CCVEAGTGANVLTF	TGCTGCGTTGAAGCTGGGACTGGGGCCAACGTCCTGACTTTC
TRBD1	TRBV5-1	many	TRBJ2-7	CASSLWDSNSYEQYF	TGCGCCAGCAGCTTGTGGGACAGCAACTCCTACGAGCAGTACTTC
NA	TRBV19	NA	TRBJ1-3	CASSIGPGLLGNTIYF	TGTGCCAGTAGTATCGGTCCAGGACTTCTTGGAAACACCATATATTTT
TRBD2	TRBV5-1	many	TRBJ2-1	CASSLDAGGSYNEQFF	TGCGCCAGCAGCTTGGACGCGGGAGGATCCTACAATGAGCAGTTCTTC
NA	TRBV27	many	TRBJ2-1	CASSLFLTGTHEQFF	TGTGCCAGCAGTCTTTTCCTTACCGGGACGCATGAGCAGTTCTTC
NA	TRBV14	NA	TRBJ2-2	CASSQADTGELFF	TGTGCCAGCAGCCAAGCGGACACCGGGGAGCTGTTTTTT
NA	TRBV10-2	NA	TRBJ1-2	CASSFPTGNYGYTF	TGCGCCAGCAGTTTCCCCACAGGCAACTATGGCTACACCTTC
NA	TRBV19	NA	TRBJ1-4	CASSPEPGVVPEKLFF	TGTGCCAGTAGTCCCGAGCCGGGAGTCGTCCCGGAAAAACTGTTTTTT
TRBD2	TRBV18	NA	TRBJ2-3	CASSPSQLAVGGSTDTQYF	TGTGCCAGCTCCCCCAGTCAACTAGCGGTTGGGGGTAGCACAGATACGCAGTATTTT
TRBD1	TRBV6-1	NA	TRBJ2-4	CASSEAETGAQSIQYF	TGTGCCAGCAGTGAAGCGGAGACAGGGGCTCAGAGCATTCAGTACTTC
TRBD1	TRBV30	many	TRBJ1-5	CAWSPGGQANQPQHF	TGTGCCTGGAGCCCCGGGGGACAGGCCAATCAGCCCCAGCATTTT
NA	TRBV28	many	TRBJ1-2	CASSLLNPSHYGYTF	TGTGCCAGCAGTTTATTGAACCCATCCCACTATGGCTACACCTTC
NA	TRBV20-1	many	TRBJ1-2	CSARDTTAHGYTF	TGCAGTGCTAGAGATACGACAGCCCACGGCTACACCTTC
TRBD1	TRBV19	NA	TRBJ2-7	CASSPTGSRPYEQYF	TGTGCCAGTAGCCCGACAGGGTCCCGGCCTTACGAGCAGTACTTC
TRBD1	TRBV27	once	TRBJ2-5	CASSLSGTGWFQETQYF	TGTGCCAGCAGTTTATCCGGGACAGGGTGGTTCCAAGAGACCCAGTACTTC
TRBD1	TRBV20-1	many	TRBJ2-3	CSGGQGAEGTQYF	TGCAGTGGGGGACAGGGGGCGGAAGGTACGCAGTATTTT
NA	TRBV7-2	many	TRBJ2-7	CASSFRPTGQNEQYF	TGTGCCAGCAGCTTTCGACCGACGGGGCAAAACGAGCAGTACTTC
NA	TRBV12-3/TRBV12-4	many	TRBJ1-1	CASSWGGDTEAFF	TGTGCCAGCAGTTGGGGTGGGGACACTGAAGCTTTCTTT
NA	TRBV28	many	TRBJ2-7	CASSPNSHSYEQYF	TGTGCCAGCAGTCCGAACTCACATTCCTACGAGCAGTACTTC